A single count supports the clone carrying this T cell receptor beta chain. Its antigen is undetermined. The data stem from a study of T cell responses to AZD1222 COVID-19 vaccine. Looking at the study overall: Timing groups of about 4 and about 12 weeks for second doses were pooled.

Study results and limitations: When two AZD1222 doses had been given, Spike-specific TCR breadth and depth rose. The peak T cell response came first, and repertoires were sampled only after it. Donor demographics were predominantly white British with a female majority; clonal diversity may be underestimated.

Profiling relied on immunoSEQ multiplex PCR, and the TCRdb table lists in-frame clones only, not all of them. The sample includes 170,000 or so clones, more than 85% seen only once; the top ten take around 0.9%. The germline V gene encodes CDR1 SGHRS and CDR2 YFSETQ. Trimming stripped 5 bases from V and 2 bases from J, with 10 bases between. The CDR3 spans 13 residues. The clonotype originates from an adult in good health. The sample was peripheral blood, taken on day 0 of AZD1222 vaccination. The chain links TRBV5-1 to TRBJ1-2, with D maybe TRBD1 (6 bases). This CDR3 is CASRRDNNYGYTF. Here the CDR3 DNA reads TGCGCCAGCAGGAGGGACAACAACTATGGCTACACCTTC. Supplemented by reference TRBV5-1 and TRBJ1-2, the full variable domain reads KAGVTQTPRYLIKTRGQQVTLSCSPISGHRSVSWYQQTPGQGLQFLFEYFSETQRNKGNFPGRFSGRQFSNSRSEMNVSTLELGDSALYLCASRRDNNYGYTFGSGTRLTVV.